The following is a T cell receptor (beta chain) sequence with its context. Its target is unknown. The assay was immunoSEQ multiplex PCR, and TCRdb's table has in-frame clones only and misses some. The sample lists tens of thousands of clones, over 75% occurring once. This entry is derived from a study of OX40 agonist ivuxolimab in advanced cancers. General study findings and limits: The antigen specificity of the peripheral T cells (those that were expanded) was not determined.

The length of the CDR3 is 15 residues. The V and J ends lost 2 bases and 2 bases respectively, with 9 bases between them. Per the germline V gene, CDR1 is WNHNN and CDR2 is SYGVQD (reference sequence). The receptor's source is an adult with an advanced solid tumor such as melanoma, head and neck, liver or kidney cancer. Sequenced material: CD4+ or CD8+ T cells sorted from blood, taken in a trial of the OX40 agonist ivuxolimab. The chain is built from TRBV10-1 and TRBJ2-2; D is possibly TRBD1 (5 bases). The CDR3 sequence is CASSEARGNTGELFF. CDR3 nucleotide sequence: TGCGCCAGCAGTGAGGCTAGGGGAAACACCGGGGAGCTGTTTTTT.